A selection of T cell receptor beta chains follows, all from one sample in a study of beta chain features in type 1 diabetes. Clones were read by immunoSEQ multiplex PCR, and TCRdb kept only the in-frame ones, dropping some. The repertoire consists of roughly 380,000 clones, with 15% to 20% occurring once and the leading ten covering under 0.05%. The sample taken for sequencing was naive CD4+ T cells from blood. The receptors were sampled from a woman under 30 in good health. Each CDR3 is given with its conserved first and last residue. The D gene is left open where the match is weak. Some rows have no size entry. The others give once, few or many, or a class for an expanded clone.

j_gene | v_gene | abundance | d_gene | len | CDR3nt | CDR3aa
TRBJ2-7 | TRBV6-5 | few | TRBD2 | 15 | TGTGCCAGCAGTTACTCGACTAGCGGAGACTACGAGCAGTACTTC | CASSYSTSGDYEQYF
TRBJ1-2 | TRBV18 | few | TRBD1 | 13 | TGTGCCAGCTCACCAAGGGACAGGAATGGCTACACCTTC | CASSPRDRNGYTF
TRBJ2-1 | TRBV10-2 | - | - | 12 | TGCGCCAGCAGGGACATATACAATGAGCAGTTCTTC | CASRDIYNEQFF
TRBJ2-5 | TRBV29-1 | - | TRBD2 | 17 | TGCAGCGTTGAAAAAAGAAGACTAGCGGGAGGATTTGAGACCCAGTACTTC | CSVEKRRLAGGFETQYF
TRBJ1-1 | TRBV18 | - | - | 15 | TGTGCCAGCTCCCCAGGGCAGGCCGTGAACACTGAAGCTTTCTTT | CASSPGQAVNTEAFF
TRBJ2-7 | TRBV6-5 | few | TRBD2 | 16 | TGTGCCAGCAGTTACGCCGGGACTAGCGGGAAGGATGAGCAGTACTTC | CASSYAGTSGKDEQYF
TRBJ1-5 | TRBV30 | few | - | 16 | TGTGCCTGGTCGCCCGAAACCCCAGGGGATAATCAGCCCCAGCATTTT | CAWSPETPGDNQPQHF
TRBJ2-7 | TRBV2 | - | TRBD1 | 14 | TGTGCCAGCAGTGAGAGGGGACAGGACTACGAGCAGTACTTC | CASSERGQDYEQYF
TRBJ2-5 | TRBV2 | few | - | 15 | TGTGCCAGCAGTGCTCTTACCGCGTTCCAAGAGACCCAGTACTTC | CASSALTAFQETQYF
TRBJ2-7 | TRBV7-9 | few | - | 13 | TGTGCCAGCAGCTTACGTCAGTCCTACGAGCAGTACTTC | CASSLRQSYEQYF
TRBJ1-2 | TRBV11-2 | - | TRBD1 | 14 | TGTGCCAGCAGCCCCGGACAGGGTTACTATGGCTACACCTTC | CASSPGQGYYGYTF
TRBJ2-7 | TRBV15 | - | - | 14 | TGTGCCACCAGCAAGGTAGAGGCGGGGCTCGAGCAGTACTTC | CATSKVEAGLEQYF
TRBJ2-1 | TRBV5-1 | few | TRBD1 | 15 | TGCGCCAGCAGCTCAGGGGGAGAATTCAACAATGAGCAGTTCTTC | CASSSGGEFNNEQFF
TRBJ2-5 | TRBV29-1 | few | - | 13 | TGCAGCGTTGGAAGAACGGGGGTGGAGACCCAGTACTTC | CSVGRTGVETQYF
TRBJ2-7 | TRBV5-1 | few | - | 14 | TGCGCCAGCAGCTCCTCGGCGGGGTTATACGAGCAGTACTTC | CASSSSAGLYEQYF
TRBJ2-2 | TRBV7-2 | few | TRBD2 | 16 | TGTGCCAGCAGTCGTGCTAGCGGGGCGAACACCGGGGAGCTGTTTTTT | CASSRASGANTGELFF
TRBJ2-5 | TRBV7-9 | few | - | 15 | TGTGCCAGCAGCTCCTCAGGGGTAGTGGCAGAGACCCAGTACTTC | CASSSSGVVAETQYF
TRBJ2-2 | TRBV7-2 | - | - | 14 | TGTGCCAGCAGCTTAGCGTTCTTGACCGGGGAGCTGTTTTTT | CASSLAFLTGELFF
TRBJ2-5 | TRBV6-1 | few | - | 14 | TGTGCCAGCAATGTACGAGGGTCACAAGAGACCCAGTACTTC | CASNVRGSQETQYF
TRBJ2-7 | TRBV18 | few | TRBD1 | 15 | TGTGCCAGCTCACCAGTGGGACAGGGTTTGTACGAGCAGTACTTC | CASSPVGQGLYEQYF
TRBJ1-5 | TRBV6-6 | - | TRBD1 | 16 | TGTGCCAGCAGCCCGACAGGGGGCAATGGCAATCAGCCCCAGCATTTT | CASSPTGGNGNQPQHF
TRBJ1-5 | TRBV6-1 | few | - | 13 | TGTGCCAGCTCGAGACAGGTTAATCAGCCCCAGCATTTT | CASSRQVNQPQHF
TRBJ1-1 | TRBV7-8 | few | TRBD1 | 15 | TGTGCCAGCAGGTCGTTAGGGACAGGGAACACTGAAGCTTTCTTT | CASRSLGTGNTEAFF
TRBJ1-1 | TRBV6-6 | - | TRBD1 | 15 | TGTGCCAGCAGTTACTCGAGGGGTGGGACAGTTGAAGCTTTCTTT | CASSYSRGGTVEAFF
TRBJ2-5 | TRBV27 | - | - | 11 | TGTGCCAGCAGTTTCGCGGAGACCCAGTACTTC | CASSFAETQYF
TRBJ1-1 | TRBV7-2 | - | - | 13 | TGTGCCAGCAGCTTTTATCCTAACACTGAAGCTTTCTTT | CASSFYPNTEAFF
TRBJ2-3 | TRBV5-1 | - | - | 11 | TGCGCCAGCAGCTTGGAGAGTGGGAGGTATTTT | CASSLESGRYF
TRBJ1-2 | TRBV18 | - | - | 13 | TGTGCCAGCTCCCTGACGGGATCCTATGGCTACACCTTC | CASSLTGSYGYTF
TRBJ2-5 | TRBV7-6 | - | - | 14 | TGTGCCAGCAGCTCCGGGACTTTCCAAGAGACCCAGTACTTC | CASSSGTFQETQYF
TRBJ1-6 | TRBV18 | - | TRBD1 | 16 | TGTGCCAGCTCAGCTCAGACAGGGGGAAATAATTCACCCCTCCACTTT | CASSAQTGGNNSPLHF
TRBJ1-1 | TRBV20-1 | - | - | 11 | TGCAGTGCCCCACGCCAGTTAGAAGCTTTCTTT | CSAPRQLEAFF
TRBJ2-1 | TRBV18 | - | TRBD2 | 16 | TGTGCCAGCTCACCACCCGGGACTAGCGGGAACAATGAGCAGTTCTTC | CASSPPGTSGNNEQFF
TRBJ1-1 | TRBV18 | - | - | 13 | TGTGCCAGCTCACGAGGAATGAACACTGAAGCTTTCTTT | CASSRGMNTEAFF
TRBJ2-1 | TRBV30 | few | - | 11 | TGTGCCTGGAGTGCCAGGGGTGAGCAGTTCTTC | CAWSARGEQFF
TRBJ1-2 | TRBV5-1 | - | TRBD1 | 14 | TGCGCCAGCAGCTCACCCGGGACAGGGGATGGCTACACCTTC | CASSSPGTGDGYTF
TRBJ1-1 | TRBV14 | - | - | 11 | TGTGCCAGCAGTTCCTACACTGAAGCTTTCTTT | CASSSYTEAFF
TRBJ1-1 | TRBV4-1 | few | - | 13 | TGCGCCAGCAGCCGACAGGCGAACACTGAAGCTTTCTTT | CASSRQANTEAFF
TRBJ1-5 | TRBV30 | - | - | 14 | TGTGCCTGGAGTGTCTCAGTTAGCAATCAGCCCCAGCATTTT | CAWSVSVSNQPQHF
TRBJ2-2 | TRBV5-1 | few | TRBD2 | 16 | TGCGCCAGCAGCACAGCCGGGACTAGCCTCGCCGGGGAGCTGTTTTTT | CASSTAGTSLAGELFF
TRBJ2-1 | TRBV2 | - | TRBD2 | 14 | TGTGCCAGCAGTGTCCCCCGGGGGAGGGATGAGCAGTTCTTC | CASSVPRGRDEQFF
TRBJ1-2 | TRBV2 | - | TRBD1 | 15 | TGTGCCAGCTGTTCGGGACAGGGATTAACATATGGCTACACCTTC | CASCSGQGLTYGYTF
TRBJ1-6 | TRBV7-2 | few | - | 15 | TGTGCCAGCAGCTTAGCTCCTGGGGGCGGTTCACCCCTCCACTTT | CASSLAPGGGSPLHF
TRBJ1-2 | TRBV18 | - | - | 13 | TGTGCCAGCTCAACTGGACAGATGTCTGGCTACACCTTC | CASSTGQMSGYTF
TRBJ2-7 | TRBV7-2 | - | TRBD1 | 15 | TGTGCCAGCAGTCCCGGGACAGCTTTAACCTACGAGCAGTACTTC | CASSPGTALTYEQYF
TRBJ1-1 | TRBV5-4 | - | - | 13 | TGTGCCAGCAGCTCACAGGAGAACACTGAAGCTTTCTTT | CASSSQENTEAFF
TRBJ2-5 | TRBV5-5 | - | TRBD2 | 16 | TGTGCCAGCAGCTTCGGGAGGGGAATCCTCCAAGAGACCCAGTACTTC | CASSFGRGILQETQYF
TRBJ2-3 | TRBV5-4 | - | TRBD2 | 18 | TGTGCCAGCAGGCCTGGGGGTACGGCGGGGGGGTGGACAGATACGCAGTATTTT | CASRPGGTAGGWTDTQYF
TRBJ2-2 | TRBV30 | - | - | 13 | TGTGCCTGGGCCCCTTACGCGGCCGGGGAGCTGTTTTTT | CAWAPYAAGELFF
TRBJ1-5 | TRBV25-1 | - | - | 13 | TGTGCCAGCAGTGAAAGGTCGGGTCAGCCCCAGCATTTT | CASSERSGQPQHF
TRBJ2-1 | TRBV7-9 | few | TRBD2 | 17 | TGTGCCAGCAGCTTCGGGACTAGCGGGAACATATTCAATGAGCAGTTCTTC | CASSFGTSGNIFNEQFF
TRBJ2-3 | TRBV7-6 | - | TRBD2 | 15 | TGTGCCAGCAGAAGGACTAGCGCGAGCACAGATACGCAGTATTTT | CASRRTSASTDTQYF
TRBJ2-1 | TRBV6-5 | - | TRBD1 | 14 | TGTGCCAGCACCCCTTGGACAGGGGCAGATGAGCAGTTCTTC | CASTPWTGADEQFF
TRBJ2-1 | TRBV9 | - | - | 13 | TGTGCCAGCAGCGTACAGGCCCACAATGAGCAGTTCTTC | CASSVQAHNEQFF
TRBJ1-6 | TRBV11-2 | few | - | 14 | TGTGCCAGCAGCTTAAATGGTATCAGTTCACCCCTCCACTTT | CASSLNGISSPLHF
TRBJ1-4 | TRBV6-5 | - | TRBD1 | 14 | TGTGCCACTCTTACGAGACAGGGCGGCGAAAAACTGTTTTTT | CATLTRQGGEKLFF
TRBJ2-3 | TRBV7-9 | few | TRBD2 | 15 | TGTGCCAGCAGCTCTAGCGGGGGACGCACAGATACGCAGTATTTT | CASSSSGGRTDTQYF
TRBJ2-3 | TRBV11-1 | few | - | 15 | TGTGCCAGCAGCTTACAGGGAAGCCCGGCAGATACGCAGTATTTT | CASSLQGSPADTQYF
TRBJ1-3 | TRBV30 | - | - | 18 | TGTGCCTGGAAGAGGTTGGGGGCATTTCGGACCGCTGGAAACACCATATATTTT | CAWKRLGAFRTAGNTIYF
TRBJ2-7 | TRBV6-1 | few | - | 15 | TGTGCCAGCAGTGGACGACAGGGGACTACTTTCGAGCAGTACTTC | CASSGRQGTTFEQYF